A selection of T cell receptor beta chains follows, all from one sample in a study of CD8+ T cells in alopecia areata. Sequencing used immunoSEQ multiplex PCR; TCRdb keeps in-frame clones, though not all of them. The table lists approximately 210,000 clones, approximately 72% of them singletons. The sample in question was CD4+ T cells sorted from blood, obtained at week 44, from a patient treated with tofacitinib. These TCRs come from a human donor with alopecia areata. The CDR3 runs from the conserved cysteine through the conserved F or W. Fields, in order: V gene, D gene, clone size, J gene, CDR3 DNA, CDR3 protein. The D gene is left open where the match is weak. Expanded clones are given a class, and other clones once, few, many or no size at all.

v_call: TRBV27; d_call: NA; clone_size: NA; j_call: TRBJ1-1; cdr3_nt: TGTGCCAGCAGTATTCATCCGGGGAACACTGAAGCTTTCTTT; cdr3_aa: CASSIHPGNTEAFF
v_call: TRBV29-1; d_call: NA; clone_size: few; j_call: TRBJ1-1; cdr3_nt: TGCAGCGTTGAAGAGGGTACGAACACTGAAGCTTTCTTT; cdr3_aa: CSVEEGTNTEAFF
v_call: TRBV29-1; d_call: TRBD1; clone_size: NA; j_call: TRBJ2-3; cdr3_nt: TGCAGCGCCCAGGGGGACATTAGCACAGATACGCAGTATTTT; cdr3_aa: CSAQGDISTDTQYF
v_call: TRBV4-3; d_call: NA; clone_size: NA; j_call: TRBJ1-2; cdr3_nt: TGCGCCAGCAGCCAAGACTCAGGCGCCTATGGCTACACCTTC; cdr3_aa: CASSQDSGAYGYTF
v_call: TRBV6-1; d_call: NA; clone_size: NA; j_call: TRBJ1-5; cdr3_nt: TGTGCCAGCAGTGAACTTCCCAATAGCAATCAGCCCCAGCATTTT; cdr3_aa: CASSELPNSNQPQHF
v_call: TRBV29-1; d_call: NA; clone_size: NA; j_call: TRBJ2-7; cdr3_nt: TGCAGCGCCCGGGACCGAGGGTACGAGCAGTACTTC; cdr3_aa: CSARDRGYEQYF
v_call: TRBV9; d_call: NA; clone_size: few; j_call: TRBJ1-2; cdr3_nt: TGTGCCAGCAGCATGGACGAGGGGTCAGGCTACACCTTC; cdr3_aa: CASSMDEGSGYTF
v_call: TRBV29-1; d_call: NA; clone_size: few; j_call: TRBJ2-2; cdr3_nt: TGCAGCGTTGGGACCGGAGGTACCGGGGAGCTGTTTTTT; cdr3_aa: CSVGTGGTGELFF
v_call: TRBV10-3; d_call: NA; clone_size: NA; j_call: TRBJ1-5; cdr3_nt: TGTGCCATCCAACTCAGCGTAAATCAGCCCCAGCATTTT; cdr3_aa: CAIQLSVNQPQHF
v_call: TRBV30; d_call: NA; clone_size: NA; j_call: TRBJ2-6; cdr3_nt: TGTGCCTGGAGGACGCCCGGGGCCAACGTCCTGACTTTC; cdr3_aa: CAWRTPGANVLTF
v_call: TRBV4-1; d_call: NA; clone_size: NA; j_call: TRBJ2-5; cdr3_nt: TGCGCCAGCAGCCAAGAAGCCACCCCTAGGGAGACCCAGTACTTC; cdr3_aa: CASSQEATPRETQYF
v_call: TRBV2; d_call: NA; clone_size: NA; j_call: TRBJ1-2; cdr3_nt: TGTGCCAGCAGTGAGGACGGCAAGACCTATGGCTACACCTTC; cdr3_aa: CASSEDGKTYGYTF
v_call: TRBV30; d_call: NA; clone_size: NA; j_call: TRBJ1-2; cdr3_nt: TGTGCCTGGAGCCCGACAGGAAACTATGGCTACACCTTC; cdr3_aa: CAWSPTGNYGYTF
v_call: TRBV15; d_call: NA; clone_size: few; j_call: TRBJ1-4; cdr3_nt: TGTGCCACCAGCAGAGTGGGTAGCGGCAATGAAAAACTGTTTTTT; cdr3_aa: CATSRVGSGNEKLFF
v_call: TRBV10-3; d_call: NA; clone_size: few; j_call: TRBJ2-1; cdr3_nt: TGTGCCATCAGTGGACAACCGTCCTACCCACCAAAGAATGAGCAGTTCTTC; cdr3_aa: CAISGQPSYPPKNEQFF
v_call: TRBV5-6; d_call: TRBD1; clone_size: NA; j_call: TRBJ1-4; cdr3_nt: TGTGCCAGCAGCTTGGGCAGGGGGCTTGATGAAAAACTGTTTTTT; cdr3_aa: CASSLGRGLDEKLFF
v_call: TRBV29-1; d_call: NA; clone_size: few; j_call: TRBJ1-1; cdr3_nt: TGCAGCGTCGCGAGGACTAGGGGCACTGAAGCTTTCTTT; cdr3_aa: CSVARTRGTEAFF
v_call: TRBV2; d_call: NA; clone_size: once; j_call: TRBJ1-1; cdr3_nt: TGTGCCAGCGGTGCTGGGGGCAGTAACACTGAAGCTTTCTTT; cdr3_aa: CASGAGGSNTEAFF
v_call: TRBV18; d_call: TRBD1; clone_size: NA; j_call: TRBJ2-3; cdr3_nt: TGTGCCAGCTCACTCGACAGGGAACGCACAGATACGCAGTATTTT; cdr3_aa: CASSLDRERTDTQYF
v_call: TRBV28; d_call: NA; clone_size: once; j_call: TRBJ1-1; cdr3_nt: TGTGCCAGCAGTTCGGCTGGCTTACGAGCAGACGAAGCTTTCTTT; cdr3_aa: CASSSAGLRADEAFF
v_call: TRBV15; d_call: TRBD1; clone_size: few; j_call: TRBJ1-5; cdr3_nt: TGTGCCACCAGCAGAGAGACAGGGGGGTATCAGCCCCAGCATTTT; cdr3_aa: CATSRETGGYQPQHF
v_call: TRBV5-6; d_call: NA; clone_size: NA; j_call: TRBJ2-1; cdr3_nt: TGTGCCAGCAGCTTGGCCAACTGGGGTGAGCAGTTCTTC; cdr3_aa: CASSLANWGEQFF
v_call: TRBV25-1; d_call: TRBD1; clone_size: NA; j_call: TRBJ1-6; cdr3_nt: TGTGCCAGCAGTGGGGGACAGTGGAATTCACCCCTCCACTTT; cdr3_aa: CASSGGQWNSPLHF
v_call: TRBV28; d_call: NA; clone_size: NA; j_call: TRBJ2-3; cdr3_nt: TGTGCCAGCAGTTCAGGAAGGGGGAGGACAGATACGCAGTATTTT; cdr3_aa: CASSSGRGRTDTQYF
v_call: TRBV29-1; d_call: NA; clone_size: few; j_call: TRBJ2-4; cdr3_nt: TGCAGCACGATCGAGGGAGCCAAAAACATTCAGTACTTC; cdr3_aa: CSTIEGAKNIQYF
v_call: TRBV11-2; d_call: NA; clone_size: NA; j_call: TRBJ2-3; cdr3_nt: TGTGCCAGCAGCGCACGACAGGTCTACCGCACAGATACGCAGTATTTT; cdr3_aa: CASSARQVYRTDTQYF
v_call: TRBV4-1; d_call: NA; clone_size: NA; j_call: TRBJ2-3; cdr3_nt: TGCGCCAGCAGCCGGTTGAGGGAACCAGATACGCAGTATTTT; cdr3_aa: CASSRLREPDTQYF
v_call: TRBV30; d_call: NA; clone_size: NA; j_call: TRBJ2-2; cdr3_nt: TGTGCCTGGGGACTGTACACCGGGGAGCTGTTTTTT; cdr3_aa: CAWGLYTGELFF
v_call: TRBV10-3; d_call: NA; clone_size: few; j_call: TRBJ2-7; cdr3_nt: TGTGCCATAAACCGGGATATTCTCGACGAGCAGTACTTC; cdr3_aa: CAINRDILDEQYF
v_call: TRBV5-1; d_call: TRBD1; clone_size: NA; j_call: TRBJ2-3; cdr3_nt: TGCGCCAGCGACAGGGGAACGGGGGATACGCAGTATTTT; cdr3_aa: CASDRGTGDTQYF
v_call: TRBV4-1; d_call: NA; clone_size: NA; j_call: TRBJ1-1; cdr3_nt: TGCGCCAGCAGCCCCCTGGTAGGGGTGAACACTGAAGCTTTCTTT; cdr3_aa: CASSPLVGVNTEAFF
v_call: TRBV29-1; d_call: NA; clone_size: NA; j_call: TRBJ1-4; cdr3_nt: TGCAGCGTTGAAGGGCAGGCGGGCGAAAAACTGTTTTTT; cdr3_aa: CSVEGQAGEKLFF
v_call: TRBV2; d_call: NA; clone_size: few; j_call: TRBJ2-7; cdr3_nt: TGTGCCAGCCTGAGGGGTCTGGATGACTACGAGCAGTACTTC; cdr3_aa: CASLRGLDDYEQYF
v_call: TRBV30; d_call: NA; clone_size: NA; j_call: TRBJ2-5; cdr3_nt: TGTGCCTGGAGTTCGGGGAACCAAGAGACCCAGTACTTC; cdr3_aa: CAWSSGNQETQYF
v_call: TRBV30; d_call: TRBD2; clone_size: NA; j_call: TRBJ2-2; cdr3_nt: TGTGCCTGGAGGGTAGCGGGGGGTCCGAACACCGGGGAGCTGTTTTTT; cdr3_aa: CAWRVAGGPNTGELFF
v_call: TRBV29-1; d_call: TRBD2; clone_size: NA; j_call: TRBJ2-3; cdr3_nt: TGCAGCGTTGACTGGACTAGCGGGGGCGATACGCAGTATTTT; cdr3_aa: CSVDWTSGGDTQYF
v_call: TRBV29-1; d_call: TRBD1; clone_size: NA; j_call: TRBJ1-2; cdr3_nt: TGCAGCGTTGACCGACAGGGGCACTATGGCTACACCTTC; cdr3_aa: CSVDRQGHYGYTF
v_call: TRBV2; d_call: TRBD1; clone_size: once; j_call: TRBJ2-5; cdr3_nt: TGTGCCAGCAGTGAACAAGGGGGCGGGGAGACCCAGTACTTC; cdr3_aa: CASSEQGGGETQYF
v_call: TRBV27; d_call: NA; clone_size: NA; j_call: TRBJ1-1; cdr3_nt: TGTACCAGCAGTCAAACAGGGCGCACTGAAGCTTTCTTT; cdr3_aa: CTSSQTGRTEAFF
v_call: TRBV28; d_call: NA; clone_size: NA; j_call: TRBJ2-1; cdr3_nt: TGTGCCAGCAGTCCAGTTAGGAATGAGCAGTTCTTC; cdr3_aa: CASSPVRNEQFF
v_call: TRBV20-1; d_call: NA; clone_size: NA; j_call: TRBJ2-1; cdr3_nt: TGCAGTGCTAGTCAAGGAGATGAGCAGTTCTTC; cdr3_aa: CSASQGDEQFF
v_call: TRBV7-2; d_call: NA; clone_size: NA; j_call: TRBJ2-7; cdr3_nt: TGTGCCAGCAGCTTAGTTCCGAGCTCCTCACAAAAGGAGCAGTACTTC; cdr3_aa: CASSLVPSSSQKEQYF
v_call: TRBV28; d_call: TRBD1; clone_size: few; j_call: TRBJ2-7; cdr3_nt: TGTGCCAGCAGCTACTACGGACAGGGGGCGGAGGAGCAGTACTTC; cdr3_aa: CASSYYGQGAEEQYF
v_call: TRBV28; d_call: NA; clone_size: few; j_call: TRBJ1-2; cdr3_nt: TGTGCCACAAAAGGGGCCGATGGTCCCTATGGCTACACCTTC; cdr3_aa: CATKGADGPYGYTF
v_call: TRBV29-1; d_call: NA; clone_size: NA; j_call: TRBJ2-3; cdr3_nt: TGCAGCGCTTCTCTTGGGGATACGCAGTATTTT; cdr3_aa: CSASLGDTQYF
v_call: TRBV4-3; d_call: NA; clone_size: NA; j_call: TRBJ1-6; cdr3_nt: TGCGCCAGCAGCCAAGTGTCCGCGGGGAGATCACCCCTCCACTTT; cdr3_aa: CASSQVSAGRSPLHF
v_call: TRBV30; d_call: TRBD1; clone_size: few; j_call: TRBJ1-5; cdr3_nt: TGTGCCTGGAGTGGAGGAGGGGGCGGTCAGCCCCAGCATTTT; cdr3_aa: CAWSGGGGGQPQHF
v_call: TRBV18; d_call: NA; clone_size: NA; j_call: TRBJ2-7; cdr3_nt: TGTGCCAGCTCCGACAGGAAACTCTACGAGCAGTACTTC; cdr3_aa: CASSDRKLYEQYF
v_call: TRBV25-1; d_call: NA; clone_size: NA; j_call: TRBJ2-7; cdr3_nt: TGTGCCAGCATATTTCTAGCGCCGACCTACGAGCAGTACTTC; cdr3_aa: CASIFLAPTYEQYF
v_call: TRBV5-1; d_call: TRBD1; clone_size: few; j_call: TRBJ1-1; cdr3_nt: TGCGCCAGCAGCTTGCGACAGGGGGCGAACACTGAAGCTTTCTTT; cdr3_aa: CASSLRQGANTEAFF
v_call: TRBV10-2; d_call: NA; clone_size: few; j_call: TRBJ1-2; cdr3_nt: TGCGCCAGCAGCCGGGACGACGGGTATGGCTACACCTTC; cdr3_aa: CASSRDDGYGYTF
v_call: TRBV4-2; d_call: NA; clone_size: NA; j_call: TRBJ2-6; cdr3_nt: TGTGCCAGCAGCCAAGTTGAAGGCCACGATTACTCTGGGGCCAACGTCCTGACTTTC; cdr3_aa: CASSQVEGHDYSGANVLTF
v_call: TRBV5-6; d_call: TRBD1; clone_size: few; j_call: TRBJ1-5; cdr3_nt: TGTGCCAGCAGCTCCACCACTAGGACAGGGGCTAGTAGCAATCAGCCCCAGCATTTT; cdr3_aa: CASSSTTRTGASSNQPQHF